This T cell receptor beta chain is from a study of T cells in Graves' hyperthyroidism and ophthalmopathy. Study context: The blood sample was taken at first diagnosis, before treatment began. General study results and limits: Among thyroid clonotypes expanded above 0.001, most also appeared in blood. The model made its ophthalmopathy prediction, and onset followed a median roughly six months later.

CDR1 is DFQATT and CDR2 is SNEGSKA in the germline V gene (reference sequence). This CDR3 comprises 14 residues. V lost 0 bases, J lost 6 bases, and 15 bases lay in between. There were TCR beta CDR3 regions amplified from RNA transcripts. The primer set for the first-round RT-PCR of the TCR CDR3 was HTBI. Each CDR3 protein is one row after TCRdb ran MiXCR on the multiplex PCR reads. The sample contains around 600,000 distinct CDR3 sequences, more than 12% of which appear only once. PBMCs came from about 10 ml fresh peripheral blood. As concerns this clonotype: Its cognate antigen is unknown.

The sequence derives from a woman aged 45-65 years with Graves' ophthalmopathy. This chain joins TRBV20-1 and TRBJ2-7; D perhaps matches TRBD1 (6 bases). The material sequenced was blood. The CDR3 DNA reads as TGCAGTGCTAGAGATGGGGCAGGGGCTACCGAGCAGTACTTC. This encodes CSARDGAGATEQYF.